This T cell receptor (beta chain) originates from a study of shared clonotypes between healthy human individuals. Whole-study findings and limits: Large depth notwithstanding, sorted-subset sequencing proved incomplete by rarefaction.

Concerning this clone itself: The target antigen is unknown. This same CDR3 is encoded by further DNA sequences in the sample.

Clones were sequenced by immunoSEQ multiplex PCR, and TCRdb holds only the in-frame ones, with some missing. The table lists millions of clones, 85% to 95% of them singletons. This TCR was recovered from a man younger than 35 in good health. The sequencing input was naive CD4+ T cells sorted from blood. This sample's subset: CD45RA+ positively selected.

The CDR3 protein is CASSLFPGELFF. Written as DNA, the CDR3 is TGTGCCAGCAGTTTATTCCCTGGGGAGCTGTTTTTT. V and J are TRBV28 and TRBJ2-2; D gene unclear. Germline V CDR1 and CDR2: MDHEN, SYDVKM. The CDR3 contains 12 residues. Trimming cost V 1 base and J 8 bases, with 5 bases left between them.